These 10 T cell receptor beta chains came from one sample sequenced in a study of CD4 and CD8 cells across lung adenocarcinoma regions. In TCRdb, the PCR reads were re-called with MiXCR into one record per CDR3 protein. Found here are some 7,600 distinct CDR3 sequences, 45% of them singletons; the top ten hold just under 97%. Specimen: CD8+ T cells from the center of a lung tumor. These receptors all stem from a male donor with lung adenocarcinoma. The CD4 and CD8 labels of this study may be unreliable.

This clonotype was counted once. The chain carries TRBV3-1 and TRBJ2-5, with D possibly being TRBD1 or TRBD2 (6 bases each). The germline V and J ends were trimmed by 5 bases and 4 bases, with 14 bases remaining between them. The germline gives CDR1 LGHDT, CDR2 YNNKEL (reference sequence). The CDR3 covers 14 residues. The CDR3 here is CASSKKGGGETQYF. DNA of the CDR3: TGTGCCAGCAGCAAAAAAGGAGGGGGAGAGACCCAGTACTTC.

This clonotype was found a few times. The V and J genes are TRBV6-1 and TRBJ2-3, with 7 positions matching TRBD2. Germline CDR1 is MNHNS and CDR2 is SASEGT. V lost 3 bases to trimming and J lost 11 bases; unmatched junction nucleotides: 8. The CDR3 totals 13 residues. CDR3 loop: CASSEGGGLVQYF. The CDR3 DNA is TGTGCCAGCAGTGAGGGGGGGGGTCTGGTGCAGTATTTT.

The rearrangement uses TRBV6-1 and TRBJ2-5, with 10 bases lining up with TRBD2. The J call may be wrong; the DNA end is better matched by TRBJ2-7. CDR1 MNHNS and CDR2 SASEGT come from the germline V gene. CDR3 length: 15 amino acids. Here the CDR3 reads CASSGEAGGAYEQYF. CDR3 in DNA: TGTGCCAGCAGTGGGGAAGCGGGAGGGGCCTACGAGCAGTACTTC.

In its sample, this clonotype was seen many times. The V and J genes are TRBV11-3 and TRBJ2-1, with D uncertain. Germline CDR1 reads SGHNT; CDR2 reads YENEEA. This CDR3 has 14 residues. Trimming took 6 bases from V and 7 from J, leaving 16 bases between them. This CDR3 reads CASSFFFGGNEQFF. CDR3 DNA: TGTGCCAGCAGTTTCTTTTTCGGTGGGAATGAGCAGTTCTTC.

The chain couples TRBV5-1 to TRBJ2-5; tentative D call: TRBD1 (5 bases). The CDR3 has 14 residues. CDR1 and CDR2 from the germline V gene are SGHRS and YFSETQ. Trimming cost V 5 bases and J 3 bases, with 14 bases left between them. The CDR3 sequence: CASRKRGTEETQYF. The CDR3, as DNA: TGCGCCAGCAGAAAAAGGGGCACGGAAGAGACCCAGTACTTC.

The rearrangement links TRBV6-5 to TRBJ2-1, with 12 positions matching TRBD1. The CDR3 runs 17 residues. From germline, CDR1 is MNHEY and CDR2 SVGAGI. V trimming: 4 bases; J trimming: 7 bases; junction bases outside the gene matches: 11. In nucleotides, the CDR3 is TGTGCCAGCAGTTCACTTTCTGGGGACAGGGGGCGGAATGAGCAGTTCTTC. Protein product: CASSSLSGDRGRNEQFF.

This chain joins TRBV14 and TRBJ2-5, with 7 bases identical to TRBD2. The DNA end lines up better with TRBJ2-7; the J call may be wrong. Germline CDR1 is SGHDN and CDR2 is FVKESK. The CDR3 spans 15 residues. In DNA form, the CDR3 reads TGTGCCAGCAGCCTTCTCGGGACTACCTTCTACGAGCAGTACTTC. Its protein is CASSLLGTTFYEQYF.

This clonotype was found a few times. A much bigger clone sits one base away, suggesting this may be a read error. The chain recombines TRBV27 with TRBJ2-4; TRBD2 agrees at 7 bases. CDR1 and CDR2 (germline): MNHEY, SMNVEV (reference sequence). Germline trimming cut 6 bases from V and 13 bases from J; bases unmatched to any gene: 12. The CDR3 has 13 residues. DNA of the CDR3: TGTGCCAGCAGCTCCGTAGCGGGCGGTGAGCAGTACTTC. As protein: CASSSVAGGEQYF.

This clonotype was counted at least ten times. The chain recombines TRBV27 with TRBJ2-1; 13 bases match TRBD2. Germline lookup yields CDR1 MNHEY and CDR2 SMNVEV (reference sequence). The CDR3 loop spans 14 amino acids. Germline trimming cut 9 bases from V and 8 bases from J; bases unmatched to any gene: 7. The CDR3 here is CASQWTSGSYEQFF. The CDR3 DNA is TGTGCCAGTCAGTGGACTAGCGGGAGCTATGAGCAGTTCTTC.

Ten or more counts support this clonotype. Written as DNA, the CDR3 is TGTGCCAGCAGGCATGAGGCTTGGGGAGAGACCCAGTACTTC. Translating it yields CASRHEAWGETQYF. The chain recombines TRBV6-5 with TRBJ2-5; no reliable D call. The CDR3 loop spans 14 amino acids. Germline-derived CDR1 and CDR2 are MNHEY and SVGAGI. Trimming left V 6 bases short and J 4 bases short, with 15 bases between.